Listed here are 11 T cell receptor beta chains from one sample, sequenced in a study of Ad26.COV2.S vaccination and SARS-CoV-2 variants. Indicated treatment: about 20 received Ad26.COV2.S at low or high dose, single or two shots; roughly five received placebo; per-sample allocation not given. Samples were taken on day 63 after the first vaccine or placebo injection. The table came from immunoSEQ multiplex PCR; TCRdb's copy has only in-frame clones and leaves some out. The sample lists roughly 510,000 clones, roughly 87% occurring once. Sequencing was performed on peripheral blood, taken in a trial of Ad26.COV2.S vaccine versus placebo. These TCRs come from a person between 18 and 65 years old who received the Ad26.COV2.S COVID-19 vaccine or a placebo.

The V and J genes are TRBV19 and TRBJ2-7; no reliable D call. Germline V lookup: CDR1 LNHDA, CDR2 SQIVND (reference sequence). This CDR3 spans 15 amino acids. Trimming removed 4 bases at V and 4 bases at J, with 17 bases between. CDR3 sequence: CASSRNYPAVYEQYF. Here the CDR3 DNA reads TGTGCCAGTAGTAGGAACTACCCCGCTGTTTACGAGCAGTACTTC.

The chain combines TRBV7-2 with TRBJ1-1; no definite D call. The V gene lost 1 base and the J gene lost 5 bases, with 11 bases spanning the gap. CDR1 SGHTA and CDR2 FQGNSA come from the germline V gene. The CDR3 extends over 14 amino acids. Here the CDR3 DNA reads TGTGCCAGCAGCTTAGGAATAGGGAGGACTGAAGCTTTCTTT. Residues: CASSLGIGRTEAFF.

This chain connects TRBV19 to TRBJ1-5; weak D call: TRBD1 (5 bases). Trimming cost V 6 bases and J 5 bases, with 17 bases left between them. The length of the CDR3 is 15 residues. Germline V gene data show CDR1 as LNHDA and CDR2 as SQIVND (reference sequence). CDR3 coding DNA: TGTGCCAGTAGCACTAGATTGGGGGACTATCAGCCCCAGCATTTT. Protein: CASSTRLGDYQPQHF.

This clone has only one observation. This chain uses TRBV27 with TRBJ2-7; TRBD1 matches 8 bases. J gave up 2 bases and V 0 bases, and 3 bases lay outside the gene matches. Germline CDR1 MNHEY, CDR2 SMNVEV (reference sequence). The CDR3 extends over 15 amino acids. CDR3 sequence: CASSLSTGVTYEQYF. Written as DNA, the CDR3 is TGTGCCAGCAGTTTATCGACAGGGGTGACCTACGAGCAGTACTTC.

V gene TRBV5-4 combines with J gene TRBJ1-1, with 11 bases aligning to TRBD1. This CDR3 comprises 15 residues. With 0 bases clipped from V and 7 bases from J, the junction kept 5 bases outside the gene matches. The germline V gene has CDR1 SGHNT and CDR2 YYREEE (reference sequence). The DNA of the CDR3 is TGTGCCAGCAGCTTGGGGGACAGGGGGTATATTGAAGCTTTCTTT. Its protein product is CASSLGDRGYIEAFF.

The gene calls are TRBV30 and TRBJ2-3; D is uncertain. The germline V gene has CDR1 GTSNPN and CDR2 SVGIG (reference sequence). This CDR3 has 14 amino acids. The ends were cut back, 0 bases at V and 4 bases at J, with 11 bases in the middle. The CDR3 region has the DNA TGTGCCTGGAGTGTATTCACCGGTTCAGATACGCAGTATTTT. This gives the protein CAWSVFTGSDTQYF.

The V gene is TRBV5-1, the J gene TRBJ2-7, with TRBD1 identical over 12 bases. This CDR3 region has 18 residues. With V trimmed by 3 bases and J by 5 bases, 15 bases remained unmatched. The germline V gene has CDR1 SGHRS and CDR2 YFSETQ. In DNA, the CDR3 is TGCGCCAGCAGCTGGGCCGGGACAGGGGGCGCCGGATACGACGAGCAGTACTTC. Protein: CASSWAGTGGAGYDEQYF. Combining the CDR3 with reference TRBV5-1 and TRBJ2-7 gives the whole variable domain KAGVTQTPRYLIKTRGQQVTLSCSPISGHRSVSWYQQTPGQGLQFLFEYFSETQRNKGNFPGRFSGRQFSNSRSEMNVSTLELGDSALYLCASSWAGTGGAGYDEQYFGPGTRLTVT.

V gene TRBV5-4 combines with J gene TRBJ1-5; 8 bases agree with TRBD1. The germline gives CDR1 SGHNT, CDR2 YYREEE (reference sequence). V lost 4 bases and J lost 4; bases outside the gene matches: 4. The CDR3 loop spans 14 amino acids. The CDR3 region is CASSQDRENQPQHF. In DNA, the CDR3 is TGTGCCAGCAGCCAGGACAGGGAGAATCAGCCCCAGCATTTT. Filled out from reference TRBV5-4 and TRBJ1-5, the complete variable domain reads ETGVTQSPTHLIKTRGQQVTLRCSSQSGHNTVSWYQQALGQGPQFIFQYYREEENGRGNFPPRFSGLQFPNYSSELNVNALELDDSALYLCASSQDRENQPQHFGDGTRLSIL.

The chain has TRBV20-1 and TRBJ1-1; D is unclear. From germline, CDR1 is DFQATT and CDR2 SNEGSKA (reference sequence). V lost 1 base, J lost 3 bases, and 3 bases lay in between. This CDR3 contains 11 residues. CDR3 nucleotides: TGCAGTGCTAGAGGTTACACTGAAGCTTTCTTT. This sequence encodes CSARGYTEAFF.

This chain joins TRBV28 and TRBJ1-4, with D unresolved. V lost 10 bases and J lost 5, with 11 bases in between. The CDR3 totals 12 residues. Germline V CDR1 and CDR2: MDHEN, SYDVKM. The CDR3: CATEGQNEKLFF. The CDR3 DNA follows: TGTGCCACTGAAGGTCAAAATGAAAAACTGTTTTTT.

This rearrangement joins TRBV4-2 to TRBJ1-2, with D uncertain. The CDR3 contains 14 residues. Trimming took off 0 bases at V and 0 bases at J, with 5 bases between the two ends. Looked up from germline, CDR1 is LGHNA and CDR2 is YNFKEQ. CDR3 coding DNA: TGTGCCAGCAGCCAAGAAAGGACTAACTATGGCTACACCTTC. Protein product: CASSQERTNYGYTF.